The T cell receptor beta chain described here comes from a study of cytomegalovirus exposure and HLA in healthy donors (dated by TCRdb to 2015 to 2018). Background on the whole study: An earlier analysis of approximately 640 of the donors reported roughly 300 Gb of sequence data and around 110 million unique TCR beta sequences from 150 million to 200 million T cells. Approximately 310 gigabases of sequencing data and tens of millions of unique TCR sequences were included in an early release covering roughly 700 HLA-typed donors. Among the roughly 400 genotyped donors, about 83% belonged to the genetic ancestry cluster associated with self-reported Caucasian donors. The study was designed to test whether signatures of past pathogen exposure could be identified by cataloging public T cell receptors. The study profiled the T cell repertoires of fewer than 850 subjects by immunosequencing and related them to cytomegalovirus serostatus. A separate validation cohort of roughly 110 different subjects was used in addition to the approximately 640-subject first cohort. To predict cytomegalovirus infection status, the study brought together high-throughput TCR immunosequencing, statistical association of individual TCRs with disease status, and machine learning. A later analysis re-analyzed previously published TCR beta repertoires from 500 to 700 donors and added high-resolution HLA genotyping to study TCR occurrence patterns. Rather than drawing on any new phenotypic data, the later analysis identified candidate immune exposures from TCR beta sequences and the way those sequences occurred across donors. To decide whether each TCR beta V gene segment behaved as functional or pseudogenic, an earlier analysis of over 500 of the donors relied on high-throughput TCR beta sequencing. Donor age, sex, ethnicity and CMV serostatus were compiled together with the repertoire data. A later genetic analysis took genome-wide SNP genotypes for about 65% of the 666 donors and used that subset as a discovery cohort. Every discovery cohort repertoire had been produced on one sequencing platform. HLA typing included class I and class II loci at four-digit resolution. Typing coverage differed by locus: A, B, C, DRB1 and DQB1 were typed in roughly 620-630 donors, DQA1 in 500 to 550, DPA1 in approximately 600, and DPB1 in 400 to 480. Four to six DR-DQ haplotypes were handled as single units for association and clustering, since linkage in the cohort was strong. On average, roughly 250,000 unique TCR beta nucleotide sequences were sequenced per donor among 398 genotyped donors of the cohort, with approximately 18% of those sequences being non-productive. The paper's findings and limits, for the study overall: A total of fewer than 200 TCR beta chains were listed by the study as associated with cytomegalovirus. In vitro tests confirmed that a few of the cytomegalovirus-associated TCR beta chains recognize cytomegalovirus antigens. A later analysis reported that several top co-occurrence clusters appeared linked to parvovirus B19, influenza, CMV and Epstein-Barr virus. An earlier analysis of approximately 590 of the donors showed that most TCR beta V segments appeared in productive rearrangements either about 87% or about 30% of the time, which broadly matched IMGT annotations. While some public TCRs were present in many individuals, most TCR sequences turned up only very rarely across donors. Because some donors lacked HLA typing at each locus, the association tests relied only on the typed subset. CMV serostatus was the only immune exposure information available for the cohort. A group of highly shared sequence variants was considered likely to be a technical artifact of the sequencing pipeline. A later analysis associated 17,000 or so TCR beta sequences with specific HLA alleles at a false discovery rate of 0.05. In a later analysis, HLA-associated TCR beta chains showed more clonal expansion and lower generation probabilities than non-associated chains that were equally common. Approximately 18 rarely observed V segments, including chromosome 9 orphons, were excluded from the earlier analysis of a few hundred of the donors because counts were too low. The authors suggested that the approach could potentially be extended to other disease states and immunological phenotypes. The presence/absence analyses assumed that sequencing depth was roughly uniform across donors, and that assumption may not be true. A later analysis found that most CMV-associated TCR beta chains appeared HLA-restricted, with HLA associations seemingly driven largely by CMV exposure. Some IMGT-functional V segments, including TRBV6-2 and TRBV6-3, could not be told apart with the 87-base-pair reads, so those segments were excluded. Correlated functional status among segregating V segments might reflect linkage disequilibrium, but an unknown experimental factor could not be ruled out. Strong co-occurrence of HLA alleles, especially DR and DQ, made assigning TCR associations to individual alleles difficult. An association between a missense DCLRE1C variant and V-gene and J-gene trimming of TCR beta chains was found in a later genetic analysis and replicated in an independent cohort. In a later analysis, TCR association rates were found to vary across HLA loci, with the most associated TCRs seen for DRB1 alleles and the fewest for HLA-C alleles. According to a later genetic analysis, donors in an Asian-associated ancestry cluster had fewer N-insertions in productive TCRs than the approximately 700-donor mean. In both the original and validation cohorts, the classifier was reported to diagnose cytomegalovirus status with high specificity and sensitivity. A further reported finding was that TCR beta sequences accurately predicted the HLA-A and HLA-B alleles for most subjects in the first cohort. The cohort was sequenced for TCR beta chains only, and without alpha or paired-chain data the features that could be detected were limited.

A single count supports this clone. There is no known antigen for this receptor. Base qualities are not provided; no much larger clone lies one nucleotide away. Library preparation used the immunoSEQ multiplex PCR assay. For the multiplex PCR, a mixture combining 60 forward primers for TCR Vbeta segments and 13 reverse primers for TCR Jbeta segments was used. Amplification of the CDR3 region of rearranged TCR beta genes was performed with a multiplex PCR assay on genomic DNA. Amplified TCR beta libraries were sequenced as 87-base-pair reads on the Illumina HiSeq System. In the source study's methods: A later analysis tallied about 77 million unique TCR beta chains across the 666 repertoires, and approximately 12 million of those chains were shared by two or more donors. To remove PCR and sequencing errors, raw reads were error-corrected and collapsed into unique sequences using a nearest-neighbor algorithm that merged closely related sequences. To assign V, D and J gene segments, CDR3 sequences were aligned to IMGT reference sequences. Each retained sequence needed at least a six-nucleotide match to both a V gene segment and a J gene segment. A rearrangement was called productive if the CDR3 had no stop codons and remained in frame with V and J, and every other rearrangement was called non-productive. Following IMGT convention, CDR3 was defined as the stretch from the second conserved V-encoded cysteine to the conserved J-encoded phenylalanine. In an earlier analysis of more than 550 of the donors, sequences lacking an unambiguous match to a single V gene segment were excluded. In an earlier analysis of 587 of the donors, a V segment was called functional when productive rearrangements were above 56.7%, and segregating when the standard deviation between donors exceeded 5%. A statistical classification framework was developed to diagnose cytomegalovirus status using the catalog of TCR beta chain sequences. In a later analysis, V and J genes were assigned by comparing TCR nucleotide sequences against IMGT/GENE-DB human TR gene sequences. A later analysis assigned CDR3 sequences and most-parsimonious VDJ recombination scenarios with the TCRdist pipeline. A later analysis defined each TCR beta chain by its CDR3 amino acid sequence plus V-gene family, and excluded reads lacking a unique V-gene family. In a later analysis, 500 to 700 highly shared, low-generation-probability nucleotide sequences were removed to address suspected cross-contamination and a sequencing artifact. A later analysis calculated a clonal expansion index for each public chain from normalized within-repertoire ranks of inferred template counts. In a later analysis, generation probabilities were computed with a VDJ recombination model fitted to out-of-frame rearrangements, and the resulting probabilities were checked against IGoR. In a later analysis, TCR-TCR, TCR-HLA and TCR-CMV co-occurrence was scored with hypergeometric tests, and a repertoire-size bias correction was applied to TCR pairs. A later analysis estimated false discovery rates by permuting HLA or CMV assignments 20 times. A later analysis grouped co-occurring TCRs with DBSCAN, adding TCRdist sequence similarity when clustering within HLA-allele-positive subsets. Repertoires with fewer than 30,000 or more than 120,000 public chains, plus five repertoires with anomalous nucleotide sharing, were excluded from co-occurrence clustering. Here the immuneACCESS table is served through TCRdb, limited to in-frame sequences with V and J called. Missing clones are a known gap in these copies; in checked studies unresolved V genes cover under half, and the rest lacks a known reason. The V and J calls and clone size are taken from that table; D and trimming were inferred from the DNA. The sample records roughly 110,000 clones, roughly 73% of which are singletons. The ten biggest clones cover roughly 7.8% of the sample.

CDR1 and CDR2 were assigned from the germline V gene as ENHRY and SYGVKD. The CDR3 goes from the cysteine to the phenylalanine over 19 residues. Only the CDR3 portion is preserved as DNA: 57 bases, with reading frame beginning at the first base. V is reduced by 0 bases and J by 1 base, leaving a spacing of 21 bases between them. The cohort comprised some 730 healthy bone marrow donors. At the time of sampling, all cohort members were nominally healthy, though unrecorded immune exposures were likely present. The donor tested CMV seronegative, placing the donor among the 350 to 400 seronegative members of the cohort. A peripheral blood sample was provided by each donor, and peripheral blood mononuclear cells were used for TCR beta sequencing. The Qiagen DNeasy Blood Extraction Kit was used to extract genomic DNA from the blood cell samples.

Recombination connected TRBV10-3 to TRBJ1-1; the D gene is not confidently resolved. The origin of this receptor is a man younger than 40 in good health and CMV-seronegative. Input material: PBMCs. In nucleotides, the sequence is TGTGCCATCAGTGAGTCCCTTTTCCGGTCTTTTGCCCGGAACACTGAAGCTTTCTTT. Translation gives CAISESLFRSFARNTEAFF.